The 17 T cell receptor beta chains in this list originate from one sample, sequenced in a study of control samples from healthy donors and cancer patients. Measured with immunoSEQ multiplex PCR; TCRdb has only the in-frame clones, and not every one. The sample contains tens of thousands of clones, approximately 93% of which appear only once. The sequenced material came from blood. The source of these receptors is a woman aged 30 to 39 in good health.

This clone was counted between two and nine times. The chain carries TRBV10-1 and TRBJ2-7; 7 bases map to TRBD2. Trimming at V came to 6 bases and at J to 5 bases, leaving 7 bases not matched to a gene. There are 13 residues in the CDR3. CDR1 is WNHNN, CDR2 SYGVQD, per germline (reference sequence). The CDR3 nucleotides are TGCGCCAGCAGCGGGGGACTACATAACGAGCAGTACTTC. This codes for CASSGGLHNEQYF.

Concerning this clone itself: It may be a read error: a sequence one base away is much more abundant. The J gene is TRBJ1-4, the V gene TRBV4-1, with TRBD1 matching 11 bases. With V trimmed by 2 bases and J by 8 bases, 10 bases remained unmatched. In germline, CDR1 is MGHRA, CDR2 YSYEKL. The CDR3 is 17 amino acids. CDR3 in DNA: TGCGCCAGCAGCCAAAAAGCCGCGGGACAGGGGGGGGAAAAACTGTTTTTT. It translates to CASSQKAAGQGGEKLFF.

This clone was detected once. This rearrangement joins TRBV11-2 to TRBJ2-1, with 8 bases matching TRBD1. The V and J ends lost 5 bases and 7 bases, in that order; junction bases with no gene match: 7. Germline CDR1 SGHAT, CDR2 FQNNGV. The CDR3 has 14 amino acids. The CDR3: CASSPRQGFNEQFF. CDR3 coding DNA: TGTGCCAGCAGCCCCCGACAGGGGTTTAATGAGCAGTTCTTC.

V is TRBV5-6 and J is TRBJ1-1; D unresolved. This CDR3 comprises 15 residues. Germline CDR1 SGHDT, CDR2 YYEEEE. The V and J ends lost 4 bases and 0 bases respectively, with 13 bases between them. The CDR3 DNA follows: TGTGCCAGCAGCCCTCCAGGCCTCATGAACACTGAAGCTTTCTTT. The encoded protein is CASSPPGLMNTEAFF.

The V gene is TRBV4-1, the J gene TRBJ2-1; 15 nucleotides agree with TRBD2. The CDR3 is made up of 17 amino acids. The V segment lost 3 bases and the J segment 7 bases; nucleotides outside the gene matches: 7. Germline CDR1 reads MGHRA; CDR2 reads YSYEKL. The CDR3 protein is CASSHTQGLAGGNEQFF. The CDR3 region has the DNA TGCGCCAGCAGCCATACCCAGGGACTAGCGGGGGGTAATGAGCAGTTCTTC.

The V and J genes are TRBV30 and TRBJ2-1; D may be TRBD2 (5 bases). CDR1 GTSNPN and CDR2 SVGIG come from the germline V gene (reference sequence). This CDR3 has 13 residues. Deletions cut 0 bases from V and 13 bases from J, with 16 bases between. As DNA, the CDR3 is TGTGCCTGGAGTGTAGTTCCTCGGACTTACCAGTTCTTC. This gives the protein CAWSVVPRTYQFF.

The gene calls are TRBV11-2 and TRBJ1-4, with 9 bases aligning to TRBD1. Germline V gene sequence: CDR1 SGHAT, CDR2 FQNNGV. The CDR3 consists of 15 residues. Germline trimming cut 6 bases from V and 7 bases from J; bases unmatched to any gene: 9. The CDR3: CASRPTGTGSEKLFF. CDR3 sequence (DNA): TGTGCCAGCAGACCGACCGGGACAGGGAGTGAAAAACTGTTTTTT.

This clone was picked up one time. V is TRBV6-5 and J is TRBJ2-7; D is perhaps TRBD1 (6 bases). V gave up 9 bases and J gave up 0 bases, with 12 bases separating them. The germline gives CDR1 MNHEY, CDR2 SVGAGI. The CDR3 sequence is 13 residues long. The chain's CDR3 is CASSGQSSYEQYF. The CDR3 bases are TGTGCCAGTTCCGGACAGAGCTCCTACGAGCAGTACTTC.

The chain carries TRBV14 and TRBJ2-3; possibly TRBD1 for D (7 bases). V was pared by 4 bases and J by 4 bases, with 15 bases between. Looked up from germline, CDR1 is SGHDN and CDR2 is FVKESK. CDR3 length: 15 residues. The CDR3 loop reads CASSPRGVRADTQYF. CDR3 DNA sequence: TGTGCCAGCAGCCCCAGGGGGGTAAGGGCAGATACGCAGTATTTT.

The gene calls are TRBV6-5 and TRBJ1-4; TRBD1 aligns across 7 bases. Germline V lookup: CDR1 MNHEY, CDR2 SVGAGI. The CDR3 has 12 amino acids. Unmatched junction bases numbered 9, after V lost 11 bases and J lost 9 bases. CDR3 in DNA: TGTGCCGGCGGGACAGCCCTCCAAAAACTGTTTTTT. It translates to CAGGTALQKLFF.

This clone was seen just once. The chain combines TRBV12-3 or TRBV12-4 with TRBJ2-1; D call uncertain. Trimming pared 2 bases from V and 2 bases from J, leaving 4 bases between. The CDR3 is made up of 13 amino acids. The CDR3 loop reads CASSLLTYNEQFF. The CDR3, as DNA: TGTGCCAGCAGTTTACTCACCTACAATGAGCAGTTCTTC.

This chain connects TRBV9 to TRBJ2-5, with 10 bases fitting TRBD2. Germline trimming cut 4 bases from V and 5 bases from J; bases unmatched to any gene: 2. The CDR3 sequence is 13 residues long. Germline V CDR1 and CDR2: SGDLS, YYNGEE. Here the CDR3 DNA reads TGTGCCAGCAGCTTGACTAGCGGGGAGACCCAGTACTTC. This sequence encodes CASSLTSGETQYF.

The gene calls are TRBV6-5 and TRBJ2-7; 7 bases match TRBD2. With 7 bases clipped from V and 7 bases from J, the junction kept 16 bases outside the gene matches. This CDR3 has 15 amino acids. Per germline, CDR1 MNHEY and CDR2 SVGAGI. CDR3 in DNA: TGTGCCAGCAAGGGTCCTGGGACGGGAGGTGGGGAGCAGTACTTC. Its translation is CASKGPGTGGGEQYF.

On this clone itself: Different DNA sequences within this sample yield the same CDR3. This chain connects TRBV5-4 to TRBJ1-1; D not resolved. With 1 base removed from V and 2 bases from J, the gap between germline ends came to 0 bases. The V gene's germline CDR1 is SGHNT and CDR2 YYREEE (reference sequence). The CDR3 extends over 11 amino acids. The CDR3 DNA sequence: TGTGCCAGCAGCTTGAACACTGAAGCTTTCTTT. It codes for CASSLNTEAFF.

The rearrangement joins TRBV7-9 to TRBJ1-6; 9 nucleotides align to TRBD1. The CDR3 contains 16 residues. Losses at the gene ends were 5 bases for V and 7 bases for J; bases not matched to a gene: 9. Per germline, CDR1 SEHNR and CDR2 FQNEAQ (reference sequence). CDR3 sequence (DNA): TGTGCCAGCAGCGGCTCGGGACAGGGTTCCAATTCACCCCTCCACTTT. Residues: CASSGSGQGSNSPLHF.

The gene calls are TRBV5-1 and TRBJ2-1; 10 bases align to TRBD1. The V gene's germline CDR1 is SGHRS and CDR2 YFSETQ. Trimming removed 0 bases from V and 7 bases from J; junction bases left unmatched: 7. This CDR3 contains 16 residues. The CDR3 DNA reads TGCGCCAGCAGCTTGGTCAGACAGGGGGCTTCTAATGAGCAGTTCTTC. Translating it yields CASSLVRQGASNEQFF.

V usage is TRBV30 and J usage is TRBJ2-1; D remains unclear. With 3 bases removed from V and 1 base from J, the gap between germline ends came to 13 bases. Germline V gene data show CDR1 as GTSNPN and CDR2 as SVGIG (reference sequence). CDR3 length: 15 residues. CDR3 sequence (DNA): TGTGCCTGGAGAGTGGCAGTATTTTCCTACAATGAGCAGTTCTTC. Protein: CAWRVAVFSYNEQFF. The full variable domain, rest sourced from reference TRBV30 and TRBJ2-1, is SQTIHQWPATLVQPVGSPLSLECTVEGTSNPNLYWYRQAAGRGLQLLFYSVGIGQISSEVPQNLSASRPQDRQFILSSKKLLLSDSGFYLCAWRVAVFSYNEQFFGPGTRLTVL.